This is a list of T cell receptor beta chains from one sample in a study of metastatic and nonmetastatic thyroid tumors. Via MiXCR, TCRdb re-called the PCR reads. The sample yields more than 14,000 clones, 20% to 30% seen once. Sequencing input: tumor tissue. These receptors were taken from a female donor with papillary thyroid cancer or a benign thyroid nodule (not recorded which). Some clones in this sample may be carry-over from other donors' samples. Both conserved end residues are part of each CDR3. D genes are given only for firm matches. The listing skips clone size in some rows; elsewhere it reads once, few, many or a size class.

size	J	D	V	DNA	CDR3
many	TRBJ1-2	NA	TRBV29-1	TGCAGCGTCAGTTGGGATAACTATGGCTACACCTTC	CSVSWDNYGYTF
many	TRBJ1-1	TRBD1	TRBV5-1	TGCGCCAGCAGCTTTTCGACAGGGAGGAGTGGGAACACTGAAGCTTTCTTT	CASSFSTGRSGNTEAFF
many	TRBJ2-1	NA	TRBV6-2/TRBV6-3	TGTGCCAGCAGTTACGGGGCTAGCGACTACAATGAGCAGTTCTTC	CASSYGASDYNEQFF
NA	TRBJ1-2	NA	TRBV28	TGTGCCAGCAGTTCCGGGACGGACAACTATGGCTACACCTTC	CASSSGTDNYGYTF
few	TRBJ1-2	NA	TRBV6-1	TGTGCCAGCAGCGAAGATGGCTACACCTTC	CASSEDGYTF
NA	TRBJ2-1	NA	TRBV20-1	TGCAGTGCGCCCTGGGGGAGGCGGGAAAGTTTCAGTGAATGGGAGCAGTTCTTC	CSAPWGRRESFSEWEQFF
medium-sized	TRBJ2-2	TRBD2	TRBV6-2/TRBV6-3	TGTGCCAGCAGCCAGGGACTAGGTGTCGGGGAGCTGTTTTTT	CASSQGLGVGELFF
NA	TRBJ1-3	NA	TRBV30	TGTGCCTGGAGTGTAGGCGGGGGCGGAAACACCATATATTTT	CAWSVGGGGNTIYF
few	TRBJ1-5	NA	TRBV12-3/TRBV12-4	TGTGCTAGCAGTCCCCGGCCAGAAAATCAGCCCCAGCATTTT	CASSPRPENQPQHF
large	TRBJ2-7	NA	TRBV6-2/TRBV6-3	TGTGCCAGCAGTTACGCCACCATCTACGAGCAGTACTTC	CASSYATIYEQYF
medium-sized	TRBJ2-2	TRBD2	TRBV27	TGTGCCAGCAGCCCCCCGGGGGGGAGGAATACCGGGGAGCTGTTTTTT	CASSPPGGRNTGELFF
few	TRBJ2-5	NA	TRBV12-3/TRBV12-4	TGTTCCAGTAGTTTAGACGGCAGACAGACCCAGTACTTC	CSSSLDGRQTQYF
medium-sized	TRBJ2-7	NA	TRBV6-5	TGTGCCAGCAGTTACTCGGAGACTACCTCCTACGAGCAGTACTTC	CASSYSETTSYEQYF